The subject of this entry is one TCR beta chain. The authors reverse transcribed roughly 0.5 to 1 ug RNA with random hexamers. The TCR beta CDR3 was amplified by immunoSEQ multiplex PCR across 54 Vbeta, 13 Jbeta. Via MiXCR, TCRdb re-called the immunoSEQ multiplex PCR reads, giving one row per CDR3 protein. This table has 200,000 or so distinct CDR3 sequences, 90% to 95% appearing once. The length of the CDR3 is 14 residues. Germline V gene sequence: CDR1 GTSNPN, CDR2 SVGIG (reference sequence). The trim removed 4 bases at V and 3 bases at J, leaving 9 bases unmatched. This specimen belongs to a study of CD8 T cells in Susac syndrome. CD8+ and CD4+ T cells from blood underwent TCR beta sequencing, which was carried out in a high-throughput format. Isolation of CD8+ and CD4+ T cells was performed negatively, whereas enrichment of TEMRA cells was done by FACS.

The clonotype comes from a human donor with multiple sclerosis. V and J are TRBV30 and TRBJ2-7; TRBD1 matches 7 bases. Sequences were obtained from CD4+ T cells from PBMCs. This CDR3 is CAWTPDDRDYEQYF. The CDR3 region has the DNA TGTGCCTGGACCCCCGACGACAGGGACTACGAGCAGTACTTC.